These 15 T cell receptor beta chains were sequenced from one sample in a study of metastatic and nonmetastatic thyroid tumors. All patients were untreated before thyroid surgery. Using MiXCR, TCRdb reanalyzed the PCR reads. The repertoire holds approximately 9,900 clones, with 10% to 11% as singletons. The sequenced sample consisted of tumor tissue. These TCRs come from a female donor with papillary thyroid cancer or a benign thyroid nodule (not recorded which). Some clones in this sample may be carry-over from other donors' samples.

This clone was seen at least ten times. A single base separates this from a much larger clone, so it may be a read error. The gene calls are TRBV6-1 and TRBJ1-1; no firm D call. Germline assignment: CDR1 MNHNS and CDR2 SASEGT. The CDR3 is 14 amino acids. V lost 4 bases to trimming and J lost 3 bases, with 12 bases between them. The CDR3, as DNA: TGTGCCAGCAGTGGAGTAGGGAGGGACACTGAAGCTTTCTTT. This translates into CASSGVGRDTEAFF.

This clone is medium-sized by share. The genes are TRBV28 and TRBJ2-7; TRBD1 or TRBD2 may be the D gene (5 bases each). V lost 8 bases to trimming and J lost 0 bases, with 17 bases between them. The CDR3 extends over 15 amino acids. Germline V lookup: CDR1 MDHEN, CDR2 SYDVKM. CDR3 in DNA: TGTGCCAGCTCCCCTCCGGGACCAAGCTCCTACGAGCAGTACGTC. Amino acids: CASSPPGPSSYEQYV.

This clone was counted at least ten times. The chain joins TRBV12-3 or TRBV12-4 to TRBJ2-3; 10 bases are a match to TRBD2. This CDR3 has 19 amino acids. V trimming: 3 bases; J trimming: 0 bases; junction bases outside the gene matches: 12. CDR3 region: CASSLGPGLAGVSTDTQYF. The CDR3 nucleotides are TGTGCCAGCAGTTTGGGGCCGGGGCTAGCGGGGGTTAGCACAGATACGCAGTATTTT.

Many counts were recorded for this clone. The J gene is TRBJ2-7, the V gene TRBV30; either TRBD1 or TRBD2 may supply D (5 bases each). The V end lost 6 bases, the J end lost 5 bases, and 11 bases lay between the germline ends. This CDR3 contains 11 residues. Germline V gives CDR1 GTSNPN, CDR2 SVGIG (reference sequence). DNA for the CDR3: TGTGCCTGTAATAGGGACCACGAGCAGTACTTC. Amino acids: CACNRDHEQYF.

There are many counts of this clone. The chain is built from TRBV7-2 and TRBJ1-2, with 7 bases that match TRBD1. Germline CDR1 SGHTA, CDR2 FQGNSA. This CDR3 comprises 15 residues. With 6 bases clipped from V and 1 base from J, the junction kept 8 bases outside the gene matches. CDR3 amino acids: CASSYSGTDNYGYTF. The CDR3 nucleotides are TGTGCCAGCAGTTATTCCGGGACAGATAACTATGGCTACACCTTC.

This clone was recorded at least ten times. The V call is TRBV20-1, the J call TRBJ1-5; D not certain. The CDR3 is 16 amino acids. CDR1 is DFQATT, CDR2 SNEGSKA, per germline (reference sequence). V was trimmed by 3 bases and J by 3 bases, leaving 18 bases between them. Written as DNA, the CDR3 is TGCAGTGCTAGCGTTAGGGCCCTCTTGGACAATCAGCCCCAGCATTTT. Translation: CSASVRALLDNQPQHF.

This clone was recorded many times. The CDR3 protein is CSASQLKGRIIETQYF. DNA for the CDR3: TGCAGTGCTAGCCAACTTAAGGGACGGATTATTGAGACCCAGTACTTC. This chain uses TRBV20-1 with TRBJ2-5, with D perhaps TRBD1 or TRBD2 (5 bases each). V lost 3 bases and J 5 bases, leaving 22 bases between the germline ends. CDR1 is DFQATT, CDR2 SNEGSKA, per germline (reference sequence). The CDR3 spans 16 residues.

This clone was recorded many times. The rearrangement joins TRBV9 to TRBJ1-3; D is ambiguous. Germline CDR1 and CDR2: SGDLS and YYNGEE. The CDR3 covers 16 residues. The V end was cut by 4 bases, the J end by 0 bases, with 14 bases between. CDR3 in amino acids: CASSPPGSPSGNTIYF. The CDR3 DNA follows: TGTGCCAGCAGCCCCCCTGGGAGCCCCTCTGGAAACACCATATATTTT.

By share of the sample, this clone is medium-sized. The V and J genes are TRBV6-4 and TRBJ1-1, with D possibly matching TRBD1 (5 bases). The CDR3 covers 13 residues. V was clipped by 4 bases and J by 4 bases, with 10 bases between them. CDR1 is MRHNA, CDR2 SNTAGT, per germline. The CDR3 here is CASSVGGSTEAFF. DNA for the CDR3: TGTGCCAGCAGTGTTGGGGGAAGCACTGAAGCTTTCTTT.

By sample fraction, this clone is medium-sized. The chain joins TRBV6-1 to TRBJ2-1; possibly TRBD2 for D (6 bases). The CDR3 consists of 15 residues. The V end was cut by 10 bases, the J end by 2 bases, with 18 bases between. CDR1 is MNHNS, CDR2 SASEGT, per germline. This CDR3 is CATSNRGSTYNEQFF. CDR3 DNA sequence: TGTGCCACCTCAAATCGGGGGTCGACCTACAATGAGCAGTTCTTC.

This clone was counted many times. The genes are TRBV20-1 and TRBJ2-1, with TRBD2 identical over 12 bases. Germline V CDR1 and CDR2: DFQATT, SNEGSKA (reference sequence). With V trimmed by 2 bases and J by 12 bases, 23 bases remained unmatched. CDR3 length equals 19 residues. The CDR3 nucleotides read TGCAGTGCTAGAAGGCTTATGGCTAGCGGGGGGGCGGTAGGAGAGGTGCAGTTCTTC. Protein sequence: CSARRLMASGGAVGEVQFF.

There are many counts of this clone. The chain recombines TRBV3-1 with TRBJ2-1; the D gene is possibly TRBD2 (5 bases). Trimming removed 3 bases at V and 9 bases at J, with 15 bases between. In germline, CDR1 is LGHDT, CDR2 YNNKEL (reference sequence). CDR3 size: 14 residues. The CDR3 is CASSQAPLASEQFF. The DNA of the CDR3 is TGTGCCAGCAGCCAGGCCCCTCTAGCATCTGAGCAGTTCTTC.

This chain uses TRBV7-6 with TRBJ1-5, with unresolved D. Germline V gene data show CDR1 as SGHVS and CDR2 as FNYEAQ. CDR3 length: 16 amino acids. Trimming cost V 4 bases and J 3 bases, with 16 bases left between them. The chain's CDR3 is CASSSGPPWINQPQHF. The DNA of the CDR3 is TGTGCCAGCAGCTCCGGACCTCCTTGGATCAATCAGCCCCAGCATTTT. The variable domain in full, completed from reference TRBV7-6 and TRBJ1-5, reads GAGVSQSPRYKVTKRGQDVALRCDPISGHVSLYWYRQALGQGPEFLTYFNYEAQQDKSGLPNDRFSAERPEGSISTLTIQRTEQRDSAMYRCASSSGPPWINQPQHFGDGTRLSIL.

This clone counts as medium-sized. The chain combines TRBV6-4 with TRBJ1-1; D is ambiguous. The germline CDR1 and CDR2 sequences are MRHNA and SNTAGT. This CDR3 has 19 amino acids. V lost 8 bases, J lost 1 base, and 29 bases lay in between. The CDR3, as DNA: TGTGCCAGCCTACCAAAAATTGGATTACGGAATTGGGCGAACACTGAAGCTTTCTTT. The encoded protein is CASLPKIGLRNWANTEAFF.

This clone was seen at least ten times. The gene calls are TRBV20-1 and TRBJ1-5; D is undetermined. The CDR3 sequence is 18 residues long. With 2 bases removed from V and 6 bases from J, the gap between germline ends came to 26 bases. Germline V gives CDR1 DFQATT, CDR2 SNEGSKA (reference sequence). This chain's CDR3 is CSARRTLWPQTRSQPQHF. DNA of the CDR3: TGCAGTGCTAGAAGAACCCTCTGGCCGCAGACGAGGAGTCAGCCCCAGCATTTT.